The next 19 T cell receptor beta chains were all read from a single sample in a study of blood T cell repertoires in COVID-19. Using immunoSEQ multiplex PCR, the repertoire was profiled, and TCRdb retains in-frame clones only, with some absent. This sample yields about 53,000 clones, of which approximately 84% are seen a single time; more than 13% belongs to the top ten. Sequencing input: peripheral blood. These receptors were collected from a human donor in a cohort sampled during active COVID-19.

The gene calls are TRBV7-8 and TRBJ2-7, with TRBD1 matching 7 bases. Germline V lookup: CDR1 SGHVS, CDR2 FQNEAQ. The CDR3 spans 15 residues. Germline trimming cut 7 bases from V and 3 bases from J; bases unmatched to any gene: 12. The CDR3 spells CASNSQPGQFYEQYF. The CDR3 coding sequence is TGTGCCAGCAACTCCCAACCGGGACAGTTCTACGAGCAGTACTTC.

This clone has a single count. The chain employs TRBV11-2 and TRBJ2-5; unclear D gene. Germline loops: CDR1 SGHAT, CDR2 FQNNGV. V was trimmed by 5 bases and J by 9 bases, leaving 13 bases between them. The CDR3 consists of 12 residues. DNA for the CDR3: TGTGCCAGCAGCCTCGAATCACGGGCCCAGTACTTC. This gives the protein CASSLESRAQYF.

The chain employs TRBV12-3 or TRBV12-4 and TRBJ2-1, with D uncertain. The CDR3 loop spans 11 amino acids. Trimming pared 3 bases from V and 10 bases from J, leaving 7 bases between. CDR3 region: CASSFSREQFF. In nucleotides, the CDR3 is TGTGCCAGCAGTTTTTCGAGGGAGCAGTTCTTC.

V is TRBV7-2 and J is TRBJ1-1; D is unclear. V was cut by 5 bases and J by 1 base, with 11 bases left in between. The CDR3 has 14 residues. Germline assignment: CDR1 SGHTA and CDR2 FQGNSA. The CDR3 DNA is TGTGCCAGCAGCCCCGAAACGGGGAACACTGAAGCTTTCTTT. It is translated as CASSPETGNTEAFF.

The rearrangement uses TRBV11-2 and TRBJ2-7; TRBD2 aligns across 12 bases. The CDR3 contains 14 residues. V trimming: 6 bases; J trimming: 5 bases; junction bases outside the gene matches: 5. Germline lookup yields CDR1 SGHAT and CDR2 FQNNGV. The CDR3 region is CASSRLAGVNEQYF. CDR3 bases: TGTGCCAGCAGTCGACTAGCGGGAGTAAACGAGCAGTACTTC.

The genes are TRBV11-3 and TRBJ2-2, with 8 bases that match TRBD1. The CDR3 has 15 residues. Looked up from germline, CDR1 is SGHNT and CDR2 is YENEEA. J gave up 4 bases and V 5 bases, and 6 bases lay outside the gene matches. CDR3 amino acids: CASSPDRGGTGELFF. CDR3 nucleotides: TGTGCCAGCAGCCCCGACAGGGGCGGCACCGGGGAGCTGTTTTTT.

This sequence joins TRBV6-2 or TRBV6-3 and TRBJ2-1; 9 bases align to TRBD1. The V gene's germline CDR1 is MNHEY and CDR2 SVGEGT. CDR3 length: 17 residues. V lost 6 bases and J lost 5; bases outside the gene matches: 14. CDR3 nucleotide sequence: TGTGCCAGCAGCACCTACAGGGGGCGCGGATTTGACAATGAGCAGTTCTTC. Translating it yields CASSTYRGRGFDNEQFF.

V and J are TRBV30 and TRBJ2-3; 9 bases are shared with TRBD2. There are 16 residues in the CDR3. The V gene end was trimmed by 0 bases and the J gene end by 3 bases; junction bases not matched to a gene: 7. Germline assignment: CDR1 GTSNPN and CDR2 SVGIG (reference sequence). CDR3 nucleotides: TGTGCCTGGAGTGTACTGGGCGGGGGGGATACAGATACGCAGTATTTT. It specifies CAWSVLGGGDTDTQYF.

J is TRBJ1-2 and V is TRBV4-3; no definite D call. The V gene lost 5 bases and the J gene lost 1 base, with 17 bases spanning the gap. This CDR3 spans 16 amino acids. The germline CDR1 and CDR2 sequences are LGHNA and YSLEER. The CDR3, as DNA: TGCGCCAGCAGCTCCGCCCGAAGTAACTTTAACTATGGCTACACCTTC. Residues: CASSSARSNFNYGYTF.

V usage is TRBV11-2 and J usage is TRBJ2-5, with D possibly TRBD1 on 5 matching bases. This CDR3 spans 16 amino acids. Germline V gene sequence: CDR1 SGHAT, CDR2 FQNNGV. V was cut by 6 bases and J by 3 bases, with 20 bases left in between. CDR3 in DNA: TGTGCCAGCAGACTGGGGCCAGGCAGAGTGAAAGAGACCCAGTACTTC. The encoded protein is CASRLGPGRVKETQYF.

The chain recombines TRBV13 with TRBJ1-4; D gene unclear. The CDR3 is 16 residues long. Germline CDR1 is PRHDT and CDR2 is FYEKMQ (reference sequence). Trimming took 0 bases from V and 3 from J, leaving 11 bases between them. The chain's CDR3 is CASSLGLAAPNEKLFF. The CDR3 bases are TGTGCCAGCAGCTTAGGCCTGGCGGCACCTAATGAAAAACTGTTTTTT.

V and J are TRBV30 and TRBJ2-7; D is possibly TRBD2 (5 bases). This CDR3 has 12 amino acids. Germline CDR1 GTSNPN, CDR2 SVGIG (reference sequence). V was pared by 1 base and J by 6 bases, with 10 bases between. The CDR3 DNA follows: TGTGCCTGGAGTGACGGGGTCGGCGAGCAGTACTTC. Protein product: CAWSDGVGEQYF. Drawing the rest from reference TRBV30 and TRBJ2-7, the complete variable domain is SQTIHQWPATLVQPVGSPLSLECTVEGTSNPNLYWYRQAAGRGLQLLFYSVGIGQISSEVPQNLSASRPQDRQFILSSKKLLLSDSGFYLCAWSDGVGEQYFGPGTRLTVT.

J is TRBJ2-3 and V is TRBV15, with D maybe TRBD1 (6 bases). This CDR3 region has 15 residues. Trimming removed 1 base at V and 4 bases at J, with 12 bases between. Germline CDR1 is LNHNV and CDR2 is YYDKDF (reference sequence). This CDR3 is CATSRVDGTPDTQYF. The DNA for the CDR3 is TGTGCCACCAGCAGAGTTGACGGGACACCAGATACGCAGTATTTT.

The rearrangement uses TRBV5-4 and TRBJ2-2; D is perhaps TRBD1 (6 bases). CDR3 length equals 13 residues. Trimming stripped 5 bases from V and 8 bases from J, with 13 bases between. Germline V gene data show CDR1 as SGHNT and CDR2 as YYREEE (reference sequence). The CDR3 reads CASSRPQGGELFF. The CDR3 DNA reads as TGTGCCAGCAGTCGACCACAGGGAGGGGAGCTGTTTTTT.

The chain combines TRBV20-1 with TRBJ2-1, with 8 bases that match TRBD2. V shed 6 bases and J 7 bases; nucleotides not matched to a gene: 2. CDR3 length equals 11 residues. Germline values: CDR1 DFQATT, CDR2 SNEGSKA (reference sequence). The CDR3 spells CSAGTRNEQFF. CDR3 DNA sequence: TGCAGTGCGGGGACTAGGAATGAGCAGTTCTTC.

This sequence joins TRBV2 and TRBJ1-5; D not resolved. The germline V and J ends were trimmed by 8 bases and 2 bases, with 22 bases remaining between them. CDR3 length equals 17 residues. Germline values: CDR1 SNHLY, CDR2 FYNNEI. In DNA form, the CDR3 reads TGTGCCAGCTGGGCAGGTCTTCGGATGGGTGGCAATCAGCCCCAGCATTTT. Amino acid sequence: CASWAGLRMGGNQPQHF.

The chain links TRBV7-9 to TRBJ2-5, with TRBD1 identical over 7 bases. The trim removed 8 bases at V and 5 bases at J, leaving 8 bases unmatched. Germline values: CDR1 SEHNR, CDR2 FQNEAQ (reference sequence). This CDR3 is built from 13 residues. The CDR3 reads CASEEGGWETQYF. CDR3 nucleotides: TGTGCCAGCGAGGAAGGGGGCTGGGAGACCCAGTACTTC.

The chain combines TRBV7-2 with TRBJ2-3; D is unresolved. Germline assignment: CDR1 SGHTA and CDR2 FQGNSA. V was clipped by 5 bases and J by 4 bases, with 10 bases between them. The CDR3 contains 13 residues. The CDR3 reads CASSPPPSDTQYF. Written as DNA, the CDR3 is TGTGCCAGCAGCCCCCCCCCGTCAGATACGCAGTATTTT.

The chain uses TRBV4-3 and TRBJ1-1; D is undetermined. The CDR3 sequence is 17 residues long. V gave up 4 bases and J gave up 1 base, with 19 bases separating them. Germline V gene sequence: CDR1 LGHNA, CDR2 YSLEER. Written as DNA, the CDR3 is TGCGCCAGCAGCCCCCAGTTAAGGTACGCGGAGAACACTGAAGCTTTCTTT. It yields the protein CASSPQLRYAENTEAFF.